This T cell receptor (beta chain) was recorded in a study of blood T cell repertoires in COVID-19. As for the study in general: T cells, B-cell-depleted T cells, or PBMCs provided the cDNA or gDNA that served as material.

Enrollees, about 18 to 89 years old, lived in 25 or so US areas. Cohort 3 donors counted as recovered after two negative PCRs, clearance, or resolved symptoms. The authors' processing: Reference gene primer amplification gave estimated nucleated cell counts. Profiling relied on immunoSEQ multiplex PCR, and the TCRdb table lists in-frame clones only, not all of them. That table furnishes V, J and clone size, whereas the DNA furnished D and trimming. The sample lists about 180,000 clones, 86% occurring once. V shed 5 bases and J shed 6 bases, with 25 bases lying between them. The CDR3 has 18 amino acids. The germline V gene encodes CDR1 SGHTA and CDR2 FQGNSA.

This chain links TRBV7-2 with TRBJ2-2; a weak D match, TRBD2 (7 bases). The sequencing sample was made of PBMCs or T cells enriched from blood (not recorded which). The receptor was isolated from a woman aged 25 to 39 who had recovered from COVID-19. CDR3 DNA: TGTGCCAGCAGCCCAAGAGGGGGTTTCGCGGGGAGGGCCGGGGAGCTGTTTTTT. Translated, it gives CASSPRGGFAGRAGELFF.